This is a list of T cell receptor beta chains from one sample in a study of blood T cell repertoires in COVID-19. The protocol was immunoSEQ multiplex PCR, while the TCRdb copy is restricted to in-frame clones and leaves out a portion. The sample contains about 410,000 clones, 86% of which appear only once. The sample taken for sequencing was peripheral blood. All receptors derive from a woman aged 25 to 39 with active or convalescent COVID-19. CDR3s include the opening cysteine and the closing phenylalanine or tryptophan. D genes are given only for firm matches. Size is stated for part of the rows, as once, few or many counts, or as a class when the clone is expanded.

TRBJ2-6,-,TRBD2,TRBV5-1,TGCGCCAGCAGCTTTTCGGGGACTAGCGGGGGTTCTGGGGCCAACGTCCTGACTTTC,CASSFSGTSGGSGANVLTF
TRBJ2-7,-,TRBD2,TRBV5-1,TGCGCCAGCAGCGGGGGGAGGGAAGAATTCTCCTACGAGCAGTACTTC,CASSGGREEFSYEQYF
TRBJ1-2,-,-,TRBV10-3,TGTGCCATCAGTGAGTCGCCGGCTCTCGGAGATGGCTACACCTTC,CAISESPALGDGYTF
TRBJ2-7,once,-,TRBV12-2,TGTGCAAGTCGCTTAACGGGCGGGGTAGACTACGAGCAGTACTTC,CASRLTGGVDYEQYF
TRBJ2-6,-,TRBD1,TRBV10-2,TGCGCCAGCAGCCCGGGACAGTATGGGGCCAACGTCCTGACTTTC,CASSPGQYGANVLTF
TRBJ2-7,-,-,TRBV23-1,TGCGCCAGCGGCCCACCCCATTTTGGCCAGGGGATCTACGAGCAGTACTTC,CASGPPHFGQGIYEQYF
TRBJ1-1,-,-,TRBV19,TGTGCCACAAAGCGTCCCATGAACACTGAAGCTTTCTTT,CATKRPMNTEAFF
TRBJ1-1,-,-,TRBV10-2,TGCGCCAGCAGTGATGTCGGGGGGCTGTCCACTGAAGCTTTCTTT,CASSDVGGLSTEAFF
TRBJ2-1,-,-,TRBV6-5,TGTGCCAGCAGTTCCGCCGAGCGCCACAATGAGCAGTTCTTC,CASSSAERHNEQFF
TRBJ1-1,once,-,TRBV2,TGTGCCAGCAGGACGTTGGCAGACACTAACACTGAAGCTTTCTTT,CASRTLADTNTEAFF
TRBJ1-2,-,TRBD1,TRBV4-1,TGCGCCAGCAGCCCCGATGGGGGAGGTGGACAGGGACCATCCTATGGCTACACCTTC,CASSPDGGGGQGPSYGYTF
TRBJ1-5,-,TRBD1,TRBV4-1,TGCGCCAGCAGCCATTCACAGGGGAATCAGCCCCAGCATTTT,CASSHSQGNQPQHF
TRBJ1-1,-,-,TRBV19,TGTGCCAGTAGTATGGGACAAAACACTGAAGCTTTCTTT,CASSMGQNTEAFF
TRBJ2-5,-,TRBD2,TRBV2,TGTGCCAGCAGTCTACTAGCGGGGGAGACCCAGTACTTC,CASSLLAGETQYF
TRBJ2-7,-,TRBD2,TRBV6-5,TGTGCCAGCCTCCCTAGCGGGAGTTCGGACGAGCAGTACTTC,CASLPSGSSDEQYF
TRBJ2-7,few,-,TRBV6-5,TGTGCCAGCGGAAGGGGAAGGGGCTACGAGCAGTACTTC,CASGRGRGYEQYF
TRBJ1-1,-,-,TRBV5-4,TGTGCCAGCAGCACTACCGCGGCCCCGGAGGCTTTCTTT,CASSTTAAPEAFF
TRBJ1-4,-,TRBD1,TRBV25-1,TGTGCCAGTTCCAGGGGGACTAATGAAAAACTGTTTTTT,CASSRGTNEKLFF
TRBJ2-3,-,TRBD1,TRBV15,TGTGCCACCAGCAGAGAGAAGGGACAGGGGATGACTAGCGACCAGGTTACGCAGTATTTT,CATSREKGQGMTSDQVTQYF
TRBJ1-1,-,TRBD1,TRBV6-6,TGTGCCAGTAACCGACAGGGCTGGGACACTGAAGCTTTCTTT,CASNRQGWDTEAFF
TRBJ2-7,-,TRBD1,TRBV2,TGTGCCAGCAGAGTACAGGGGTACGAGCAGTACTTC,CASRVQGYEQYF
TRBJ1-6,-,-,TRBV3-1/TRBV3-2,TGTGCCAGCAGCCAAGAAGGCGCTAGCTCCTATAATTCACCCCTCCACTTT,CASSQEGASSYNSPLHF
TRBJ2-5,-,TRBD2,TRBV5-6,TGTGCCAGCAGCATTATGGCCCGGCTAGCGGGGGGATTCCAAGAGACCCAGTACTTC,CASSIMARLAGGFQETQYF
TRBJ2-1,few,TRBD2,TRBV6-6,TGTGCCAGCAACGAGCGGGAGTCCTACAATGAGCAGTTCTTC,CASNERESYNEQFF
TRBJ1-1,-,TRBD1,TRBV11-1,TGTGCCAGCAGCCGGGGACAGATAAACACTGAAGCTTTCTTT,CASSRGQINTEAFF
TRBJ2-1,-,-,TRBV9,TGTGCCAGCAGCCCAACGACGCGGGCCTTCTACAATGAGCAGTTCTTC,CASSPTTRAFYNEQFF
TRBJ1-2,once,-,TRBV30,TGTGCCTGGAGTCCCTCCACCCGGGTCGGCTACACCTTC,CAWSPSTRVGYTF
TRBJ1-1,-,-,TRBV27,TGTGCCAGCAGTCCCGCAGACAGATACGACATGAACACTGAAGCTTTCTTT,CASSPADRYDMNTEAFF
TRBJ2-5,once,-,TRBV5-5,TGTGCCAGCAGTCTTACCGGACTGACGGTCCAAGAGACCCAGTACTTC,CASSLTGLTVQETQYF
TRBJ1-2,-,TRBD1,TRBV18,TGTGCCAGCTCAACTACCCCTCGGACAGGGGGGGACTATGGCTACACCTTC,CASSTTPRTGGDYGYTF
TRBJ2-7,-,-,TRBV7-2,TGTGCCAGCAGCCTCAGGTCAGCTGCCCTTCAATACGAGCAGTACTTC,CASSLRSAALQYEQYF
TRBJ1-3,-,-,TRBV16,TGTGCCAGCAGCCAATCGCCTACCGCTGGAAACACCATATATTTT,CASSQSPTAGNTIYF
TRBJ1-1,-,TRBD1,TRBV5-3,TGTGCCAGAAGCTTGCCGACAGGGGCCACTGAAGCTTTCTTT,CARSLPTGATEAFF
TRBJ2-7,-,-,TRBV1,TGCACCAGCAGCCGCCGACTAGCGGGGGGGTCCTACGAGCAGTACTTC,CTSSRRLAGGSYEQYF
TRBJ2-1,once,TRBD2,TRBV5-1,TGCGCCAGCAGCTTGGTGGGTAGCGGGTCCAATGAGCAGTTCTTC,CASSLVGSGSNEQFF
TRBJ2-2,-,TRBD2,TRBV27,TGTGCCAGCAGTTTAGCGGGGGGCTTGTACACCGGGGAGCTGTTTTTT,CASSLAGGLYTGELFF
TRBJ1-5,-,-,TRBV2,TGTGCCAGCAGTGATGGGGAGGGGAATCAGCCCCAGCATTTT,CASSDGEGNQPQHF
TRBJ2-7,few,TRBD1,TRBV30,TGTGCCTGGAGTGAGGGGGCAATAACCTACGAGCAGTACTTC,CAWSEGAITYEQYF
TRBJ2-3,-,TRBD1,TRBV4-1,TGCGCCAGCAGCCCCTCGGACAGGGATGGAGATACGCAGTATTTT,CASSPSDRDGDTQYF
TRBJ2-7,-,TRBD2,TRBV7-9,TGTGCCAGCAGCCAGACTAGCGGGAGCTCCTACGAGCAGTACTTC,CASSQTSGSSYEQYF
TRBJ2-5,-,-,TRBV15,TGTGCCACCAGCAGAGATTTAGGCGGGCAAAAGACCCAGTACTTC,CATSRDLGGQKTQYF
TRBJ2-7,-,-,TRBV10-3,TGTGCCATCAGTGGTTCAGGGTACGAGCAGTACTTC,CAISGSGYEQYF
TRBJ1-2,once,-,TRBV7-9,TGTGCCAGCAGCTTATCTAGCGGAATAATTAACTATGGCTACACCTTC,CASSLSSGIINYGYTF
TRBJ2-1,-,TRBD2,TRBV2,TGTGCCAGCAGAGGTAGCGGGAGGGCCAACAATGAGCAGTTCTTC,CASRGSGRANNEQFF
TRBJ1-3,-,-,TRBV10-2,TGCGCCAGCAGTCAAATCGGAGTGTCCAGTGGAAACACCATATATTTT,CASSQIGVSSGNTIYF
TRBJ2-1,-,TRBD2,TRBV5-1,TGCGCCAGCAGCCCGGTCGGGACTAGCGGGAGCCATGAGCAGTTCTTC,CASSPVGTSGSHEQFF
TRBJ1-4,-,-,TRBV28,TGTGCCAGCAGTATGGGGGGTGAAAAACTGTTTTTT,CASSMGGEKLFF
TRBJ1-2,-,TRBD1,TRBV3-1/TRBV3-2,TGTGCCAGCAGCCAAGATAACCTGGCAGGGGGTGGCTATGGCTACACCTTC,CASSQDNLAGGGYGYTF
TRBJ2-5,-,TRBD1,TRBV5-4,TGTGCCAGCAGCACATACAGGGGGCGCGTGGAGACCCAGTACTTC,CASSTYRGRVETQYF
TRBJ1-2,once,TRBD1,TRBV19,TGTGCCAGTAGACCTGGACAGGGGGGAGGCTACACCTTC,CASRPGQGGGYTF
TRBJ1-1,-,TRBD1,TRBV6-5,TGTGCCATCAAAAAAAAGGGGCAGGGGGACACTGAAGCTTTCTTT,CAIKKKGQGDTEAFF
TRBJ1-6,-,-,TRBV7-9,TGTGCCAGCAGCTTATCTAATAATTCACCCCTCCACTTT,CASSLSNNSPLHF
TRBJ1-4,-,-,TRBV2,TGTGCCAGCAATCAGGAAACCAGTGAAAAACTGTTTTTT,CASNQETSEKLFF
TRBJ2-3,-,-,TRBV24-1,TGTGCCACCAGTGATTGGCCCCATCCCACGCAGTATTTT,CATSDWPHPTQYF